This TCR beta chain was found in a study of T cell responses to AZD1222 COVID-19 vaccine. Whole-study findings and limits: Just a handful of AZD1222 recipients tested seropositive at baseline.

Pooled in the analysis were second doses at about 4 or about 12 weeks. The CDR3 loop spans 13 amino acids. V lost 5 bases, J lost 2 bases, and 10 bases lay in between. Germline assignment: CDR1 SGHTA and CDR2 FQGNSA. Sequencing used immunoSEQ multiplex PCR; TCRdb keeps in-frame clones, though not all of them. The table lists over 130,000 clones, almost 90% of them singletons. As for this clone: Antigen unknown.

V is TRBV7-2 and J is TRBJ2-7; D not certain. The clonotype comes from an adult who received the AZD1222 COVID-19 vaccine. The sample consisted of peripheral blood, taken 28 days after the second AZD1222 dose. Here the CDR3 DNA reads TGTGCCAGCAGCGTAGTATATCCCTACGAGCAGTACTTC. Residues: CASSVVYPYEQYF.